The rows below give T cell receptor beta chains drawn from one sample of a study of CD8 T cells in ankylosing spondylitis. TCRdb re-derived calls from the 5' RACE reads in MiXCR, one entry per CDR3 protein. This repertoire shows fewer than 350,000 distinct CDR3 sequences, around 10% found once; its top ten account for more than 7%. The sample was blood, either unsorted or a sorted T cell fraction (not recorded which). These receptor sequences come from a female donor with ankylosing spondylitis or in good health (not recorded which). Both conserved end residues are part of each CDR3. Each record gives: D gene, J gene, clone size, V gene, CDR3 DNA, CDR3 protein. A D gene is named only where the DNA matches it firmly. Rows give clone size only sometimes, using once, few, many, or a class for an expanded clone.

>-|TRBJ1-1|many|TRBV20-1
TGCAGTGCTATGCCCCCTTCGGGCCCCTCACTCTGTCTTTTT
CSAMPPSGPSLCLF
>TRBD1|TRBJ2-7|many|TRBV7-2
TGTGCCAGCAGTTTAGGGACAGGGAGCTCCTACGAGCAGTACTTC
CASSLGTGSSYEQYF
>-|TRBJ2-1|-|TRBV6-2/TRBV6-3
TGTGCCAGCAGTTCGACTAGACGGGAGCAGTTCTTC
CASSSTRREQFF
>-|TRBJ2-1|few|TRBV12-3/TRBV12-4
TGTGCCAGCAGTTTCATTGTGAATGAGCAGTTCTTC
CASSFIVNEQFF
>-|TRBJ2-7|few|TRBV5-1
TGCGCCAGCAGCCAGGATATCGGGGGCCAGGGGCCGCAGTACTTC
CASSQDIGGQGPQYF
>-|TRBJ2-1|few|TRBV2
TGTGCCAGCGGGGGGCCTAATGAGCAGTTCTTC
CASGGPNEQFF
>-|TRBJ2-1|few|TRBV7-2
TGTGCCAGCAGCTTATCCCTGAGACGGGATACCAACAATGAGCAGTTCTTC
CASSLSLRRDTNNEQFF
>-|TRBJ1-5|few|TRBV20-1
TGCAGTGCTAGAGAGTCGGGCAGGGAGTCCTATAGCAATCAGCCCCAGCATTTT
CSARESGRESYSNQPQHF
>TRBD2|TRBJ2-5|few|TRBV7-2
TGTGCCAGCAGCCTCGGGGAGCGGGAGAGAGAGACCCAGTACTTC
CASSLGERERETQYF
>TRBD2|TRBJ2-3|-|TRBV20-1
TGCAGTGCTAGTTCCGGGACTAGCGGGAACACAGATACGCAGTATTTT
CSASSGTSGNTDTQYF
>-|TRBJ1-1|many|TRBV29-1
TGCAGCGTCGCCCGCTCGAGGAACACTGAAGCTTTCTTT
CSVARSRNTEAFF
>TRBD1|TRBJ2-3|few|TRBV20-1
TGCAGTGCTCCGGTGACAGGGGGCACGACAGATACGCAGTATTTT
CSAPVTGGTTDTQYF
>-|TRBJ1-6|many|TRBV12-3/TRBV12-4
TGTGCCAGCACTGAGAACAGAGGGAATTCACCCCTCCACTTT
CASTENRGNSPLHF
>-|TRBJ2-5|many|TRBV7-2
TGTGCCAGCAGCTTAGGGACGCGGCAAGAGACCCAGTACTTC
CASSLGTRQETQYF
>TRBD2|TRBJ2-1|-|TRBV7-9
TGTGCCAGCAGCCCGGGGGGTCGGGACTTGAATGAGCAGTTCTTC
CASSPGGRDLNEQFF
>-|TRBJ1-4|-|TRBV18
TGTGCCAGCTCACCGTTCCAGGGAACCAGGAATGAAAAACTGTTTTTT
CASSPFQGTRNEKLFF
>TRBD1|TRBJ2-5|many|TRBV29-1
TGCAGCGTTGTGGGGTTAGGGACAGGGATAGAGACCCAGTACTTC
CSVVGLGTGIETQYF
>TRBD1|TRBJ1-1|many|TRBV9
TGTGCCAGCAGCCCTAGGACAGGGGGGAACACTGAAGCTTTCTTT
CASSPRTGGNTEAFF
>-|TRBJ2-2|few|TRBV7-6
TGTGCCAGCAGCCCCCGACCCAGAACAACGACCGGGGAGCTGTTTTTT
CASSPRPRTTTGELFF
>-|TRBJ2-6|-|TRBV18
TGTGCCAGCTCACGGGGGGCCAACGTCCTGACTTTC
CASSRGANVLTF
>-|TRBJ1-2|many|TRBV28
TGTGCCAGCAGTTTACCATCTGGCTACACCTTC
CASSLPSGYTF
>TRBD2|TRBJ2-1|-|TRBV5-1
TGCGCCAGCAGCCTGACTAGCGGGAGGTTCGATGAGCAGTTCTTC
CASSLTSGRFDEQFF
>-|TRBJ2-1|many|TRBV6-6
TGTGCCAGCAGATTCCCAATGGATGAGCAGTTCTTC
CASRFPMDEQFF
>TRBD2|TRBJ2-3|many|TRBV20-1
TGCAGTGCTAGAAGGACTAGCGGGTGGGCAGATACGCAGTATTTT
CSARRTSGWADTQYF
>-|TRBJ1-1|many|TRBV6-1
TGTGCCAGCAACTCTCACGCGGGGAACACTGAAGCTTTCTTT
CASNSHAGNTEAFF
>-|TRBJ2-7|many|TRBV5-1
TGCGCCAGCAGCTTGGCGGGCACCTACGAGCAGTACTTC
CASSLAGTYEQYF
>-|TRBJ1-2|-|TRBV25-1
TGTGCCAGCAGAGAAACCGGGGGGGCGGGAGGCTACACCTTC
CASRETGGAGGYTF
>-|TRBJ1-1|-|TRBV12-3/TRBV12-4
TGTGCCAGCAGTAAAACTGCAGGGAACACTGAAGCTTTCTTT
CASSKTAGNTEAFF
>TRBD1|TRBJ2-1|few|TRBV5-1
TGCGCCAGCAGTCCTGGGACAGGGATAAGAACCTACAATGAGCAGTTCTTC
CASSPGTGIRTYNEQFF
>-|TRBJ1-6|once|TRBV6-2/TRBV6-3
TGTGCCAGCAGTCCCGGTTCACCCCTCCACTTT
CASSPGSPLHF
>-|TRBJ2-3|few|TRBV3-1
TGTGCCAGCAGCCAGATCGGTTCAGATACGCAGTATTTT
CASSQIGSDTQYF
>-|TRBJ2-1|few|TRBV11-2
TGTGCCAGCAGCCCCAGGGCCAATGAGCAGTTCTTC
CASSPRANEQFF
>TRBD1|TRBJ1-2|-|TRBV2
TGTGCCAGCAGTTTACGCCGCCTAGGGACAGGGGGCGTTTTCTATGGCTACACCTTC
CASSLRRLGTGGVFYGYTF
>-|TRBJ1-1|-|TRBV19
TGTGCCAGTAGTATAGAGGGCACTGAAGCTTTCTTT
CASSIEGTEAFF
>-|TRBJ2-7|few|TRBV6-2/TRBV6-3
TGTGCCAGCAGTGAGCCCCTACTCGAGCAGTACTTC
CASSEPLLEQYF
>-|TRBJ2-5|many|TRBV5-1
TGCGCCAGCAGCTTCGGTGGATCAGAGACCCAGTACTTC
CASSFGGSETQYF
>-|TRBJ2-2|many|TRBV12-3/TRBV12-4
TGTGCCAGCAGTCGGGACACCACCGGGGAGCTGTTTTTT
CASSRDTTGELFF
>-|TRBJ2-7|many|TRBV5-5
TGTGCCAGCACCAAAACCTGGGGCGCCGAGCAGTACTTC
CASTKTWGAEQYF
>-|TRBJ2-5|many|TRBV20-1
TGCAGTGCCCCTCGAATTGGAGGGGGAAAAGAGACCCAGTACTTC
CSAPRIGGGKETQYF
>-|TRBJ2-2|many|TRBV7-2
TGTGCCAGCAAGCCCTCGTCGGGGGGCTGGGGCACCGGGGAGCTGTTTTTT
CASKPSSGGWGTGELFF
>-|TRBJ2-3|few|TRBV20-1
TGCAGTGTCAGGCCGTCGGCTACGCAGTATTTT
CSVRPSATQYF
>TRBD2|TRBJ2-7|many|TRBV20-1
TGCAGTGCTAGACAGAGCGGGGCCTCCTACGAGCAGTACTTC
CSARQSGASYEQYF
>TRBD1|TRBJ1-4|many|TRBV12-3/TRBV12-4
TGTGCCAGCAGTTACACGAAGACAGGGCCTAATGAAAAACTGTTTTTT
CASSYTKTGPNEKLFF
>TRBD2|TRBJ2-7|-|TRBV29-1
TGCAGCGTGCTGATCGGACTAGCGGGGGTAAGCTCCTACGAGCAGTACTTC
CSVLIGLAGVSSYEQYF